These T cell receptor beta chains were read from a single sample in a study of T cells after yellow fever vaccination. MiXCR was run by TCRdb on the 5' RACE reads, yielding one entry per CDR3 protein. The data hold 200,000 to 300,000 distinct CDR3 sequences, with 5.5% to 8.5% observed a single time. The specimen comprised CD4+ T cells sorted from PBMCs, sampled on the day of the yellow fever booster vaccination. These receptors came from a man between 25 and 39 years old who received the YFV17D yellow fever vaccine. CDR3s include the opening cysteine and the closing phenylalanine or tryptophan. Each record gives: V gene, J gene, CDR3 protein.

v_call: TRBV9
j_call: TRBJ2-7
cdr3_aa: CASSVGAPLSYEQYF

v_call: TRBV5-6
j_call: TRBJ1-1
cdr3_aa: CASSRGTALNTEAFF

v_call: TRBV28
j_call: TRBJ2-3
cdr3_aa: CASSGGMSSTDTQYF

v_call: TRBV5-6
j_call: TRBJ2-3
cdr3_aa: CASGPSGGTDTQYF

v_call: TRBV3-1
j_call: TRBJ2-7
cdr3_aa: CASSQGDYEQYF

v_call: TRBV5-1
j_call: TRBJ2-7
cdr3_aa: CASSYYPGLATNTYEQYF

v_call: TRBV7-2
j_call: TRBJ1-2
cdr3_aa: CASSLEAGFGYTF

v_call: TRBV12-3/TRBV12-4
j_call: TRBJ2-3
cdr3_aa: CASSPIVGWERADTQYF

v_call: TRBV5-4
j_call: TRBJ2-5
cdr3_aa: CASSPGRYQETQYF

v_call: TRBV29-1
j_call: TRBJ2-7
cdr3_aa: CSVVGYGNEQYF

v_call: TRBV10-3
j_call: TRBJ1-1
cdr3_aa: CAIIAGRDGNTEAFF

v_call: TRBV29-1
j_call: TRBJ1-1
cdr3_aa: CSVVWGAHTEAFF

v_call: TRBV5-4
j_call: TRBJ2-4
cdr3_aa: CASSLAGGKNIQYF

v_call: TRBV27
j_call: TRBJ2-7
cdr3_aa: CASRTSGGRGEQYF

v_call: TRBV4-3
j_call: TRBJ1-2
cdr3_aa: CASSQRDRGSYGYTF

v_call: TRBV20-1
j_call: TRBJ2-3
cdr3_aa: CSAYPSGSTDTQYF

v_call: TRBV20-1
j_call: TRBJ2-1
cdr3_aa: CSASVLESGRDYNEQFF

v_call: TRBV20-1
j_call: TRBJ2-1
cdr3_aa: CSAREAGGGQFF

v_call: TRBV28
j_call: TRBJ2-3
cdr3_aa: CASRGGSTDTQYF

v_call: TRBV7-2
j_call: TRBJ2-3
cdr3_aa: CASTPGGDTQYF

v_call: TRBV6-1
j_call: TRBJ1-4
cdr3_aa: CASSRTGLMNEKLFF

v_call: TRBV20-1
j_call: TRBJ2-1
cdr3_aa: CSASAGDSYNEQFF

v_call: TRBV20-1
j_call: TRBJ2-2
cdr3_aa: CSARLVNTGELFF

v_call: TRBV27
j_call: TRBJ2-3
cdr3_aa: CASVSGGVTQYF

v_call: TRBV4-2
j_call: TRBJ2-5
cdr3_aa: CASSRRGGDFGETQYF

v_call: TRBV14
j_call: TRBJ2-1
cdr3_aa: CASSRASGRITEQFF

v_call: TRBV7-2
j_call: TRBJ2-1
cdr3_aa: CASSPGSGSYNEQFF

v_call: TRBV5-1
j_call: TRBJ2-5
cdr3_aa: CASSYISGRQETQYF

v_call: TRBV7-2
j_call: TRBJ2-2
cdr3_aa: CASSLEAGSYRGELFF

v_call: TRBV12-3/TRBV12-4
j_call: TRBJ2-1
cdr3_aa: CASSLAGSHGNEQFF

v_call: TRBV6-5
j_call: TRBJ2-7
cdr3_aa: CASSTGLYEQYF

v_call: TRBV20-1
j_call: TRBJ2-5
cdr3_aa: CSARDKPVQETQYF

v_call: TRBV20-1
j_call: TRBJ2-5
cdr3_aa: CSARQEGGAQYF

v_call: TRBV12-3/TRBV12-4
j_call: TRBJ2-2
cdr3_aa: CASSRDSLTGELFF

v_call: TRBV5-6
j_call: TRBJ2-5
cdr3_aa: CASSTPLAGETQYF